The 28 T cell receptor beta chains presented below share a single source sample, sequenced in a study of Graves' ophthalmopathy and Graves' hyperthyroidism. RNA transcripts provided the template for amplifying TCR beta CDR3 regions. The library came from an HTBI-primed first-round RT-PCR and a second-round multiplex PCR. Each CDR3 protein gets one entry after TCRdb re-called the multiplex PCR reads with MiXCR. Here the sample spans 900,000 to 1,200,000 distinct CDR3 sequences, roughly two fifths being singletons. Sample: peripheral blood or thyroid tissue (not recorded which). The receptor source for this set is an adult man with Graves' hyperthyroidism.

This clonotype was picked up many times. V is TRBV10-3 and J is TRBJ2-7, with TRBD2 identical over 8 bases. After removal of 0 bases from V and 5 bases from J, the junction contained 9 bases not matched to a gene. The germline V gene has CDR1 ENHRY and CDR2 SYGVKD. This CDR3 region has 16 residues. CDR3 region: CAISESWREDQDEQYF. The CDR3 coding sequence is TGTGCCATCAGTGAGTCGTGGCGGGAGGATCAAGACGAGCAGTACTTC.

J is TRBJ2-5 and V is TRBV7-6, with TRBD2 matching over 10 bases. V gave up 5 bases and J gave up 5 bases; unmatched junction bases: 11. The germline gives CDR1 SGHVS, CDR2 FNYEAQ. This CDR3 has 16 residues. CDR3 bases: TGTGCCAGCAGCCCAGGACTAGCGGATCGGACGGAGACCCAGTACTTC. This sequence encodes CASSPGLADRTETQYF.

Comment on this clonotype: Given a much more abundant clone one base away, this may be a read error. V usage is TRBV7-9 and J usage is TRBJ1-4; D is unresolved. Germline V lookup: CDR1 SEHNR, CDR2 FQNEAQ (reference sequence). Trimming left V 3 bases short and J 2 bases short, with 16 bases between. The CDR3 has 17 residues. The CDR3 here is CASSLSSMGSTNEKLFF. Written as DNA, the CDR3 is TGTGCCAGCAGCTTGAGTAGTATGGGATCGACTAATGAAAAACTGTTTTTT.

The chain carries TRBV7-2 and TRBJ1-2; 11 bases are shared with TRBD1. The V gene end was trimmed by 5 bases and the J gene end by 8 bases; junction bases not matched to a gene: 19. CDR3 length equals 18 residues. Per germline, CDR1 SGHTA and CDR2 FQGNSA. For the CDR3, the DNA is TGTGCCAGCAGCCAGCAGCTTAGAACGGGGACAGGGGGAACCGGCTACACCTTC. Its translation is CASSQQLRTGTGGTGYTF.

The chain's CDR3 is CASSLGGLTNEKLFF. Here the CDR3 DNA reads TGTGCCAGCAGCTTGGGGGGCCTAACTAATGAAAAACTGTTTTTT. This chain links TRBV5-6 with TRBJ1-4, with D possibly being TRBD1 (5 bases). CDR1 and CDR2 from the germline V gene are SGHDT and YYEEEE. Between the trimmed V and J ends, which lost 0 bases and 1 base, there was a span of 7 bases. The CDR3 sequence is 15 residues long.

The DNA of the CDR3 is TGTGCCAGCAGCTTAAACCGTAACAAAAATTCACCCCTCCACTTT. This gives the protein CASSLNRNKNSPLHF. The V and J genes are TRBV7-8 and TRBJ1-6; D unresolved. The germline V gene encodes CDR1 SGHVS and CDR2 FQNEAQ. There are 15 residues in the CDR3. V dropped 2 bases and J dropped 7 bases, with 12 bases sitting between them.

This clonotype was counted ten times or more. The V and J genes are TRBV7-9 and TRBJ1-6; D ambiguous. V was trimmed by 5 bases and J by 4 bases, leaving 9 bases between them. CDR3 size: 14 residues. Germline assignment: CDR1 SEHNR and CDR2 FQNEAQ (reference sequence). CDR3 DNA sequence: TGTGCCAGCAGCCCTCAGAAATATAATTCACCCCTCCACTTT. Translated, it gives CASSPQKYNSPLHF.

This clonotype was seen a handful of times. The CDR3 DNA follows: TGTGCCAGCACCTTGACAGGGAGCTATGGCTACACCTTC. This gives the protein CASTLTGSYGYTF. This chain connects TRBV28 to TRBJ1-2, with 7 bases aligning to TRBD1. CDR1 and CDR2 (germline): MDHEN, SYDVKM. Losses at the gene ends were 7 bases for V and 4 bases for J; bases not matched to a gene: 6. The CDR3 runs 13 residues.

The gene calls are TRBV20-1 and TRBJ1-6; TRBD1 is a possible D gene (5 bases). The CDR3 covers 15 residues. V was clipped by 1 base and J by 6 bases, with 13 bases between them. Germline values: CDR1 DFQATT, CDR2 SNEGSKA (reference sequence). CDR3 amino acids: CSARVTTVGNSPLHF. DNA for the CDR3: TGCAGTGCTAGAGTTACGACAGTCGGTAATTCACCCCTCCACTTT.

The CDR3 loop reads CASSVGLALSSYEQYF. The CDR3 bases are TGTGCCAGCAGCGTAGGACTAGCGCTGAGCTCCTACGAGCAGTACTTC. The J gene is TRBJ2-7, the V gene TRBV9; 8 nucleotides match TRBD2. The CDR3 has 16 amino acids. V trimming: 0 bases; J trimming: 0 bases; junction bases outside the gene matches: 5. Germline CDR1 reads SGDLS; CDR2 reads YYNGEE.

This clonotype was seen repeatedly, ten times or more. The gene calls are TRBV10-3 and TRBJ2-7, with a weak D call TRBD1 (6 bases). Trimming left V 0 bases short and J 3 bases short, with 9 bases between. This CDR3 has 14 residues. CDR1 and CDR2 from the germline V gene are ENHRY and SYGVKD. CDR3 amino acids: CAISESLQGYEQYF. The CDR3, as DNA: TGTGCCATCAGTGAGTCGTTACAGGGCTACGAGCAGTACTTC.

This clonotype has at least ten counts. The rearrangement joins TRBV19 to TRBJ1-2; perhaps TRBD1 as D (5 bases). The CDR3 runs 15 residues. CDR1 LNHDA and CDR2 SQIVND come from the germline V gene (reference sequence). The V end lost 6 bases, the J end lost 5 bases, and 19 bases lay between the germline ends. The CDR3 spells CASRSLGTTQYGYTF. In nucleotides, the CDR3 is TGTGCCAGTAGGTCGCTGGGGACGACTCAGTATGGCTACACCTTC.

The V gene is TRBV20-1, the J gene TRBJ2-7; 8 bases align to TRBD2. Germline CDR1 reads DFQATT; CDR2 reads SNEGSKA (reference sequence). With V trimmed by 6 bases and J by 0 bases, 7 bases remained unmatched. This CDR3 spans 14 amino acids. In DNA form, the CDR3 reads TGCAGTGCCCTCGGGAGGGCCACCTCCTACGAGCAGTACTTC. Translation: CSALGRATSYEQYF.

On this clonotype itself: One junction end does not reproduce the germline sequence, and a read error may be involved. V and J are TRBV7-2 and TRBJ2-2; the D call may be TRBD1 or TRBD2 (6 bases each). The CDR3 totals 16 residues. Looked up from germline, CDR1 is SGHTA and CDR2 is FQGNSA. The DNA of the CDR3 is TGTGCCAGCAGCCCGGGGCCGGGGGCGGGAACCGGGGAGCTGTCTTGG. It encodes CASSPGPGAGTGELSW.

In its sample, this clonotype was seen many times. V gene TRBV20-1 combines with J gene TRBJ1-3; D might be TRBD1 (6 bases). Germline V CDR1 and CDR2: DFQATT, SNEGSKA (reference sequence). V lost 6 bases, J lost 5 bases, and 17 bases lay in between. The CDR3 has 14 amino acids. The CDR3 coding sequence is TGCAGTGCCCAAGGGGGGGAAAGTAGAAACACCATATATTTT. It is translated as CSAQGGESRNTIYF.

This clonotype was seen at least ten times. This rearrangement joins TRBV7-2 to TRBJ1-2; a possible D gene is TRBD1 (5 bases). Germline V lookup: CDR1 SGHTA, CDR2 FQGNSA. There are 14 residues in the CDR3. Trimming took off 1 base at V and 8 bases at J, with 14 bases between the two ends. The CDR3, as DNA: TGTGCCAGCAGCTTAGGAGGCAGGGATCGGGGCTACACCTTC. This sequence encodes CASSLGGRDRGYTF.

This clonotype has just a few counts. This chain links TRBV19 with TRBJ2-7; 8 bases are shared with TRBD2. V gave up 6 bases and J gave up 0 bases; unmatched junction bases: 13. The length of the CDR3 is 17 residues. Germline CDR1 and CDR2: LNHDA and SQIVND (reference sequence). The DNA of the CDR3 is TGTGCCAGTAGCGAGGGACTAGGGCCCCGCTACTCCTACGAGCAGTACTTC. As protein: CASSEGLGPRYSYEQYF.

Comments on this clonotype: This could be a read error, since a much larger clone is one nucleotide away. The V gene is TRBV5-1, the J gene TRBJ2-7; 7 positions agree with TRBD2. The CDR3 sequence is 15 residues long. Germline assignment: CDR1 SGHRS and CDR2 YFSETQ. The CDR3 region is CASSLTTSHTYEQHF. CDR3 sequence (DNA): TGCGCCAGCAGCTTGACGACTAGCCACACCTACGAGCAGCACTTC. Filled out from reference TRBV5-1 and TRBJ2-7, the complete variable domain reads KAGVTQTPRYLIKTRGQQVTLSCSPISGHRSVSWYQQTPGQGLQFLFEYFSETQRNKGNFPGRFSGRQFSNSRSEMNVSTLELGDSALYLCASSLTTSHTYEQHFGPGTRLTVT.

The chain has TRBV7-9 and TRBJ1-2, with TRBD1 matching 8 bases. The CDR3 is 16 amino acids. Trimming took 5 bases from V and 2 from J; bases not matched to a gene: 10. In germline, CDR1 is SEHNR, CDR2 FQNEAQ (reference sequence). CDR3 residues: CASSEPRTGTNYGYTF. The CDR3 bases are TGTGCCAGCAGCGAACCAAGGACAGGGACCAACTATGGCTACACCTTC.

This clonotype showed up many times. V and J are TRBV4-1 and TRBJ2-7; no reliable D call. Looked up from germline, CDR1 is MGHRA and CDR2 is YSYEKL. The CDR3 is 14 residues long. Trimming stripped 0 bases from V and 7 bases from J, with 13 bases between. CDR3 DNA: TGCGCCAGCAGCCAAGACACCCGTACTCGGGAGCAGTACTTC. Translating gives CASSQDTRTREQYF.

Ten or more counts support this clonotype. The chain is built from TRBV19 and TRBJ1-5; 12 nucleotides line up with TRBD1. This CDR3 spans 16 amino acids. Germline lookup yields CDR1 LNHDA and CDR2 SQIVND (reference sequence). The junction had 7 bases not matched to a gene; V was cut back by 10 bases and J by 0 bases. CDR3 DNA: TGTGCCACCGGGACAGGGGGCGGTGATAGCAATCAGCCCCAGCATTTT. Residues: CATGTGGGDSNQPQHF.

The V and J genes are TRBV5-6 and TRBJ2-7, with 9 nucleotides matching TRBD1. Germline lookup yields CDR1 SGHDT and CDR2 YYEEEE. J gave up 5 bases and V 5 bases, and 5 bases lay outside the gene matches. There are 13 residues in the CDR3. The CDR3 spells CASRWGQGHEQYF. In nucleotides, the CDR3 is TGTGCCAGCAGATGGGGACAGGGTCACGAGCAGTACTTC.

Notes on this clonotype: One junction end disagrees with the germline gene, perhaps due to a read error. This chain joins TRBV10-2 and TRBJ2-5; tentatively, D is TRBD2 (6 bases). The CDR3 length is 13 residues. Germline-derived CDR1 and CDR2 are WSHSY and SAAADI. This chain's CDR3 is CATTRGTQETQYF. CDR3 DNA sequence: TGTGCCACCACACGGGGGACCCAAGAGACCCAGTACTTC.

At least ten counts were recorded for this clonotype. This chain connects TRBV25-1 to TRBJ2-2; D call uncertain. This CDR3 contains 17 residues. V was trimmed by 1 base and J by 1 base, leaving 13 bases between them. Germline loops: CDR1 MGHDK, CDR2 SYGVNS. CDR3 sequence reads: CASSEFGRIRNTGELFF. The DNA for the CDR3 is TGTGCCAGCAGTGAATTCGGAAGAATTCGGAACACCGGGGAGCTGTTTTTT.

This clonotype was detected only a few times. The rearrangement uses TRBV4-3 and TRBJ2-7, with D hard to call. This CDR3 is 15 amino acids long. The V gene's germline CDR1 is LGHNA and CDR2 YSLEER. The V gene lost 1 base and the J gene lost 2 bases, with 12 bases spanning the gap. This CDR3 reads CASSQGYEAPYEQYF. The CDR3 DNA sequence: TGCGCCAGCAGCCAAGGGTACGAGGCCCCCTACGAGCAGTACTTC.

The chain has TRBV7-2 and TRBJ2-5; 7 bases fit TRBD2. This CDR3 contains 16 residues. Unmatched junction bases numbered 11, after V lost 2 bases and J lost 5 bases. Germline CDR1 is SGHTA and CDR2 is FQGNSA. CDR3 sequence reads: CASSLSKAAGVETQYF. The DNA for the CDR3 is TGTGCCAGCAGCTTAAGTAAGGCGGCGGGAGTGGAGACCCAGTACTTC.

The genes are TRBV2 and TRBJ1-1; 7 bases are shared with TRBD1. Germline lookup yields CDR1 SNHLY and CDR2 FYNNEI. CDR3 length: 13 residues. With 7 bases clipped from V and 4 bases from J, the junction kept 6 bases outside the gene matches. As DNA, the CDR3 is TGTGCCAGCACCGAGACAGGGACCACTGAAGCTTTCTTT. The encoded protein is CASTETGTTEAFF.

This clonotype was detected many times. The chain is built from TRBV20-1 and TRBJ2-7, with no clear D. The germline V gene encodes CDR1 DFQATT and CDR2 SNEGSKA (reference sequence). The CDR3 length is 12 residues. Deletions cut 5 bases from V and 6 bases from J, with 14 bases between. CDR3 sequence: CSAQRPWGEQYF. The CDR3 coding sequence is TGCAGTGCTCAACGACCTTGGGGCGAGCAGTACTTC.